This is a list of T cell receptor beta chains from one sample in a study of blood T cell repertoires in COVID-19. Data came from immunoSEQ multiplex PCR; TCRdb stores just in-frame clones and leaves some out. The data contain about 260,000 clones, about 88% of them seen just once; the ten biggest clones take up less than 5%. Source material: peripheral blood. The receptor source for this set is a man between 60 and 70 years old who had recovered from COVID-19. CDR3s include the opening cysteine and the closing phenylalanine or tryptophan.

V gene	J gene	CDR3 protein
TRBV25-1	TRBJ1-5	CASSAFPNQPQHF
TRBV5-1	TRBJ2-3	CASTAGGPTDTQYF
TRBV7-9	TRBJ1-2	CASSNQNKQGSDGYTF
TRBV3-1/TRBV3-2	TRBJ2-7	CASRKTGTTSYEQYF
TRBV19	TRBJ1-5	CASRKQGGNQPQHF
TRBV7-9	TRBJ2-2	CASSSLANGAGELFF
TRBV2	TRBJ2-3	CASSVPGTGLADTQYF
TRBV4-2	TRBJ2-5	CASSQDYPSGTYQETQYF
TRBV29-1	TRBJ2-1	CSVESSFAGEREQFF
TRBV9	TRBJ2-1	CASSPRGQGAYNEQFF
TRBV7-8	TRBJ1-3	CASSPAGGSSGNTIYF
TRBV21-1	TRBJ2-1	CASSKAPPSGEKGEQFF
TRBV11-2	TRBJ1-6	CASSLDDSPLHF
TRBV18	TRBJ1-2	CASSPDWKNYGYTF
TRBV2	TRBJ1-2	CASREDSIGYTF
TRBV24-1	TRBJ2-1	CATSDAGQDNEQFF
TRBV6-2/TRBV6-3	TRBJ2-2	CASSYWGRANTGELFF
TRBV5-1	TRBJ2-5	CASSPPGGTQYF
TRBV2	TRBJ1-6	CASRVLQGGESPLHF
TRBV6-5	TRBJ1-1	CASSYQGQVNTEAFF
TRBV5-1	TRBJ2-3	CASSIAGSPDTQYF
TRBV29-1	TRBJ1-1	CSGGDSGHTEAFF
TRBV7-9	TRBJ1-2	CASSLANLAAYGYTF
TRBV12-3/TRBV12-4	TRBJ2-1	CASRRDSSVEQFF
TRBV2	TRBJ1-5	CASSRIGTGGAGQQPQHF
TRBV6-6	TRBJ1-1	CASSYSGQGATEAFF
TRBV6-5	TRBJ1-1	CASSPPVAGDTEAFF
TRBV28	TRBJ1-1	CASDTHSEHEAFF
TRBV4-1	TRBJ1-5	CASSQAGGAYSNQPQHF
TRBV6-5	TRBJ2-3	CASSYTRTSIDTQYF
TRBV5-1	TRBJ2-5	CASSLLSNQETQYF
TRBV6-2/TRBV6-3	TRBJ1-6	CASSYRGNYNSPLHF
TRBV7-9	TRBJ1-2	CASGSYGYTF
TRBV7-2	TRBJ2-2	CASRPTGGNTGELFF
TRBV6-2/TRBV6-3	TRBJ2-3	CASSPFGQGSNRRQFF
TRBV7-2	TRBJ2-5	CASSLGFGLAGVETQYF
TRBV9	TRBJ2-7	CASSVGQGQGYSEQYF
TRBV3-1/TRBV3-2	TRBJ2-2	CASSLRAVNTGELFF
TRBV7-6	TRBJ1-3	CASSLEFQGHSGNTIYF
TRBV2	TRBJ1-2	CASSEFFGQGVEYGYTF
TRBV7-9	TRBJ1-2	CASSLATYGYTF
TRBV10-3	TRBJ1-6	CAISPGGGSYNSPLHF
TRBV27	TRBJ2-1	CASSLYAYRLPTTRQYEQFF
TRBV3-1/TRBV3-2	TRBJ2-5	CASSHQKSGGWETQYF
TRBV6-6	TRBJ1-2	CASSTLQGYSGYGYTF
TRBV30	TRBJ2-5	CAWSRGFQETQYF
TRBV29-1	TRBJ2-7	CSVQRGYEQYF
TRBV7-2	TRBJ2-2	CASSLLAGGQGGELFF
TRBV9	TRBJ1-1	CASSVPGGTEAFF
TRBV5-1	TRBJ2-5	CASSSTGLGETQYF
TRBV7-2	TRBJ2-3	CASSPPGGMDTQYF